The TCR beta chain described here comes from a study of blood T cell repertoires in COVID-19. The wider study: Sites in the United States, Italy and Spain provided acute and convalescent COVID-19 samples.

J was trimmed by 4 bases and V by 2 bases; bases with no gene match: 5. This CDR3 comprises 14 residues. Profiled with immunoSEQ multiplex PCR; TCRdb holds only in-frame clones, not every one. Among 300,000 to 450,000 clones listed, more than 80% were seen once. The V and J genes are TRBV23-1 and TRBJ2-7; 7 nucleotides align to TRBD1. TRBV23-1 is labeled an ORF, and its function is uncertain. This receptor was identified in a woman aged 25 to 45 with COVID-19, enrolled during active disease. The sample was peripheral blood. The CDR3, as DNA: TGCGCCAGCAGTCAAACCGGACAGGTATACGAGCAGTACTTC. It specifies CASSQTGQVYEQYF.